This TCR beta chain derives from a study of cytomegalovirus exposure and HLA in healthy donors. This CDR3 has 13 amino acids. Trimming pared 3 bases from V and 5 bases from J, leaving 11 bases between. CDR1 and CDR2 (germline): MNHEY, SMNVEV (reference sequence). Primers included in the PCR were 60 Vbeta and 13 Jbeta primers. Assay: immunoSEQ multiplex PCR; the TCRdb copy retains only in-frame clones and omits some. Of 140,000 or so clones in the sample, 75% to 90% are singletons; the top ten hold under 3.5%. Study findings and constraints: There were several of the most significant clusters that appeared linked to common viral pathogens in a later analysis.

Remarks on this clone: The antigen is unknown.

The rearrangement joins TRBV27 to TRBJ2-7; D unresolved. Sequencing used PBMCs. The sequence was collected from a young woman in good health and CMV-seronegative. The CDR3 loop reads CASSLTPAHEQYF. CDR3 nucleotides: TGTGCCAGCAGTTTGACTCCTGCCCACGAGCAGTACTTC.